Presented here are 10 T cell receptor beta chains from one specimen sequenced in a study of cytomegalovirus exposure and HLA in healthy donors. 60 Vbeta and 13 Jbeta primers were used in PCR. Sequenced by immunoSEQ multiplex PCR; TCRdb stores in-frame clones only, minus some. The data show approximately 60,000 clones, approximately 80% seen once. The specimen was PBMCs. These receptors were collected from a man aged 40-49 years in good health and CMV-seronegative.

The V and J genes are TRBV28 and TRBJ1-5; 10 nucleotides agree with TRBD1. Unmatched junction bases numbered 7, after V lost 5 bases and J lost 6 bases. CDR1 and CDR2 (germline): MDHEN, SYDVKM. The CDR3 length is 15 residues. The CDR3 coding sequence is TGTGCCAGCAGTCTGCGCGGGACAGGGGTTCAGCCCCAGCATTTT. Residues: CASSLRGTGVQPQHF. Supplemented by reference TRBV28 and TRBJ1-5, the full variable domain reads DVKVTQSSRYLVKRTGEKVFLECVQDMDHENMFWYRQDPGLGLRLIYFSYDVKMKEKGDIPEGYSVSREKKERFSLILESASTNQTSMYLCASSLRGTGVQPQHFGDGTRLSIL.

This CDR3 is CASSQDTLTGTYEQYF. The CDR3 DNA is TGCGCCAGCAGCCAAGATACACTCACAGGCACCTACGAGCAGTACTTC. The rearrangement links TRBV4-3 to TRBJ2-5, with TRBD1 as a possible D gene (5 bases). The closer fit of TRBJ2-7 to the DNA end suggests the J call may be wrong. This CDR3 is built from 16 residues. Per the germline V gene, CDR1 is LGHNA and CDR2 is YSLEER.

The rearrangement joins TRBV6-5 to TRBJ1-5, with TRBD1 identical over 9 bases. CDR1 is MNHEY, CDR2 SVGAGI, per germline. The CDR3 runs to 15 residues. J lost 0 bases, V lost 10 bases, and 7 bases had no gene match. The CDR3 nucleotides are TGTGCCACGGGACAGGGTAAGGGTAGCAATCAGCCCCAGCATTTT. Protein product: CATGQGKGSNQPQHF.

CDR3 coding DNA: TGTGCCAGCAGTGGTAGCGGCTTGGGTAAGGAGACCCAGTACTTC. It translates to CASSGSGLGKETQYF. The rearrangement links TRBV6-1 to TRBJ2-5; a weak D match, TRBD2 (6 bases). This CDR3 has 15 residues. Trimming cost V 4 bases and J 5 bases, with 17 bases left between them. Germline values: CDR1 MNHNS, CDR2 SASEGT.

J is TRBJ1-2 and V is TRBV5-6; 7 nucleotides match TRBD1. The junction had 4 bases not matched to a gene; V was cut back by 1 base and J by 1 base. In germline, CDR1 is SGHDT, CDR2 YYEEEE. The length of the CDR3 is 15 residues. CDR3 in amino acids: CASSLIDRDNYGYTF. The CDR3 DNA reads TGTGCCAGCAGCTTGATAGACAGGGATAACTATGGCTACACCTTC.

The rearrangement joins TRBV29-1 to TRBJ2-5; possibly TRBD2 for D (5 bases). Trimming cost V 4 bases and J 5 bases, with 11 bases left between them. This CDR3 contains 12 residues. Germline CDR1 is SQVTM and CDR2 is ANQGSEA. The CDR3 nucleotides read TGCAGCGTTGTAAAGTCGGGGGAGACCCAGTACTTC. Protein product: CSVVKSGETQYF.

The rearrangement joins TRBV29-1 to TRBJ2-5; the match to TRBD1 covers 8 bases. The CDR3 contains 12 residues. The germline V gene encodes CDR1 SQVTM and CDR2 ANQGSEA. The J segment lost 4 bases and the V segment lost 7 bases, leaving 5 bases of the junction unmatched. The DNA for the CDR3 is TGCAGCGCAGGGGGCTTGGGAGAGACCCAGTACTTC. Translated, it gives CSAGGLGETQYF. The variable domain in full, completed from reference TRBV29-1 and TRBJ2-5, reads SAVISQKPSRDICQRGTSLTIQCQVDSQVTMMFWYRQQPGQSLTLIATANQGSEATYESGFVIDKFPISRPNLTFSTLTVSNMSPEDSSIYLCSAGGLGETQYFGPGTRLLVL.

By its share, this clone is medium-sized. This chain connects TRBV29-1 to TRBJ2-1; 9 bases are a match to TRBD1. Germline V lookup: CDR1 SQVTM, CDR2 ANQGSEA. V lost 6 bases to trimming and J lost 6 bases; unmatched junction nucleotides: 12. The CDR3 is made up of 15 amino acids. DNA for the CDR3: TGCAGCGTCGAGGGGAGGGACAGGGACCCCAATGAGCAGTTCTTC. Protein: CSVEGRDRDPNEQFF.

V and J are TRBV30 and TRBJ1-3, with 12 bases aligning to TRBD1. Germline V CDR1 and CDR2: GTSNPN, SVGIG (reference sequence). This CDR3 region has 17 residues. Losses at the gene ends were 1 base for V and 1 base for J; bases not matched to a gene: 5. The CDR3: CAWSGGTGGASGNTIYF. CDR3 DNA: TGTGCCTGGAGTGGAGGGACAGGGGGCGCTTCTGGAAACACCATATATTTT.

V and J are TRBV9 and TRBJ2-3, with D tentatively TRBD2 (5 bases). Germline CDR1 reads SGDLS; CDR2 reads YYNGEE. The V end lost 3 bases, the J end lost 5 bases, and 16 bases lay between the germline ends. There are 15 residues in the CDR3. CDR3 DNA: TGTGCCAGCAGCGAGGGAACTAGTGGGGTAGATACGCAGTATTTT. It is translated as CASSEGTSGVDTQYF. Looking up the rest from reference TRBV9 and TRBJ2-3 gives the full variable domain: DSGVTQTPKHLITATGQRVTLRCSPRSGDLSVYWYQQSLDQGLQFLIQYYNGEERAKGNILERFSAQQFPDLHSELNLSSLELGDSALYFCASSEGTSGVDTQYFGPGTRLTVL.